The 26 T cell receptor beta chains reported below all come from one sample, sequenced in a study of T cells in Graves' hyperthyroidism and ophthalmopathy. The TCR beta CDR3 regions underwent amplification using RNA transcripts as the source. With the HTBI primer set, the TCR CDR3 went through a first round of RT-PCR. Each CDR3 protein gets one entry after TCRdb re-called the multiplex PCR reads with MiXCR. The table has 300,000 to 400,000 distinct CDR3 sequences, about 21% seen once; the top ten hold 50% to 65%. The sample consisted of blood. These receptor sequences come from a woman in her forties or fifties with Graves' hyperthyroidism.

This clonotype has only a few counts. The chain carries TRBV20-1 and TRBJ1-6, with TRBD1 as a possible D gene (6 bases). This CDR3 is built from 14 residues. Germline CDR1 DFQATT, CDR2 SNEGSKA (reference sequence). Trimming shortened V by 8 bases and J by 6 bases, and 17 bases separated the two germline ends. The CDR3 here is CSTFRTASNSPLHF. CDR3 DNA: TGCAGTACCTTCAGGACAGCCTCTAATTCACCCCTCCACTTT.

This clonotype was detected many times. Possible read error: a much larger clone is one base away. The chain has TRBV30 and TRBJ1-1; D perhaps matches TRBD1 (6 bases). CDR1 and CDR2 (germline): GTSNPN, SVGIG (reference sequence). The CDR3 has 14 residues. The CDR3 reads CAWSVWGADTETFF. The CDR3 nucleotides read TGTGCCTGGAGTGTTTGGGGGGCGGACACTGAAACTTTCTTT. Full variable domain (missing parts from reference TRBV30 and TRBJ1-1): SQTIHQWPATLVQPVGSPLSLECTVEGTSNPNLYWYRQAAGRGLQLLFYSVGIGQISSEVPQNLSASRPQDRQFILSSKKLLLSDSGFYLCAWSVWGADTETFFGQGTRLTVV.

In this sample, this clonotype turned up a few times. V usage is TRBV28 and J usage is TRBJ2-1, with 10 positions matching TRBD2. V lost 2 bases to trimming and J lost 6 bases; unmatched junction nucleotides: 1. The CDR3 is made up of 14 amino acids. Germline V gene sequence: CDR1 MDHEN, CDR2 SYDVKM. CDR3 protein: CASSLLAGANEQFF. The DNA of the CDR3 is TGTGCCAGCAGTTTACTAGCGGGAGCCAATGAGCAGTTCTTC.

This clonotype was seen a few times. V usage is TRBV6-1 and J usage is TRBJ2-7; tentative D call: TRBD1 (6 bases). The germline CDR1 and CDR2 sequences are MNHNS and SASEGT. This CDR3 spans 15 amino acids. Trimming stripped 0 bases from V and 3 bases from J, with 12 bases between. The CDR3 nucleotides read TGTGCCAGCAGTGAAGCGGTGACAGGAATCTACGAGCAGTACTTC. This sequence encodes CASSEAVTGIYEQYF.

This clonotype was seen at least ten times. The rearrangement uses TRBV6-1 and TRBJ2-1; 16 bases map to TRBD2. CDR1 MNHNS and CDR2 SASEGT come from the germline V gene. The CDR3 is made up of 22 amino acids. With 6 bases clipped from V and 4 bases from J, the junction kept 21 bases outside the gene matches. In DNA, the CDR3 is TGTGCCAGCAGCTATAAGGGGGCTACAGGGGGACTAGCGGGAGGGGATTACAATGAGCAGTTCTTC. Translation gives CASSYKGATGGLAGGDYNEQFF.

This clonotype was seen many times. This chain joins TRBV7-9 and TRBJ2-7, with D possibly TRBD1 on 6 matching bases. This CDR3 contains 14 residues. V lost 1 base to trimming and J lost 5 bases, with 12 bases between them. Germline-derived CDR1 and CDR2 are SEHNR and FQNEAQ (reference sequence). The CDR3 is CASSLDVGTHEQYF. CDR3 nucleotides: TGTGCCAGCAGCTTAGATGTCGGGACACACGAGCAGTACTTC. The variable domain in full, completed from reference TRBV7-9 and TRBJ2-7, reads DTGVSQNPRHKITKRGQNVTFRCDPISEHNRLYWYRQTLGQGPEFLTYFQNEAQLEKSRLLSDRFSAERPKGSFSTLEIQRTEQGDSAMYLCASSLDVGTHEQYFGPGTRLTVT.

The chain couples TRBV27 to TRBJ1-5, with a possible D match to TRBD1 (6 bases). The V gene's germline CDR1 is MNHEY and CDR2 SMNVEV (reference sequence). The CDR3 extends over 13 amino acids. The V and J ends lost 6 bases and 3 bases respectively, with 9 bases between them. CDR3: CASSPGDNQPQHF. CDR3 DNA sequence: TGTGCCAGCAGCCCAGGGGACAATCAGCCCCAGCATTTT.

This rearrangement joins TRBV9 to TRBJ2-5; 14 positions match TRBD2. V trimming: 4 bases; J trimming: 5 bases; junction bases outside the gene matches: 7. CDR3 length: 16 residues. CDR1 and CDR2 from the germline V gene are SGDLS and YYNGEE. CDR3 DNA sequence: TGTGCCAGCAGCACGACTAGCGGGAGGGCCGGGGAGACCCAGTACTTC. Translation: CASSTTSGRAGETQYF.

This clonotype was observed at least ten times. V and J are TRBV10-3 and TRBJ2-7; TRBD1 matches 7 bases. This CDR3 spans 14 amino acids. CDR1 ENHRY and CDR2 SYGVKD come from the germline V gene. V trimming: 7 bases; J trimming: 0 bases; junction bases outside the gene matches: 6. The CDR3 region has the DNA TGTGCCATCACAAGGACAGGTAGCTCCTACGAGCAGTACTTC. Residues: CAITRTGSSYEQYF.

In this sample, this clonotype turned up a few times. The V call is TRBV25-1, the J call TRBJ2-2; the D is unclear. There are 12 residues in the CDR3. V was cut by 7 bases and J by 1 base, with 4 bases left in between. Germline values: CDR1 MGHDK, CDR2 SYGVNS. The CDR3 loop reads CASKGNTGELFF. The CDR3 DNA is TGTGCCAGCAAAGGGAACACCGGGGAGCTGTTTTTT.

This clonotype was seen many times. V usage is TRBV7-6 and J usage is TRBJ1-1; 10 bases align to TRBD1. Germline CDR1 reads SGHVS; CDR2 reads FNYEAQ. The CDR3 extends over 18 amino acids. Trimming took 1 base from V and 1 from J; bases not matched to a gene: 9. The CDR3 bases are TGTGCCAGCAGCTTAGGAGACAGGGGGCGAGGATGGAACACTGAAGCTTTCTTT. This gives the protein CASSLGDRGRGWNTEAFF.

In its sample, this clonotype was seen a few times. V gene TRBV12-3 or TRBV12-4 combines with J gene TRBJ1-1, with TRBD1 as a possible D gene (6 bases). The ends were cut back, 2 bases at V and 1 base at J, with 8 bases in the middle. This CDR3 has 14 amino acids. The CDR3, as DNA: TGTGCCAGCAGTTTAATGGGGGCGAACACTGAAGCTTTCTTT. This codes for CASSLMGANTEAFF.

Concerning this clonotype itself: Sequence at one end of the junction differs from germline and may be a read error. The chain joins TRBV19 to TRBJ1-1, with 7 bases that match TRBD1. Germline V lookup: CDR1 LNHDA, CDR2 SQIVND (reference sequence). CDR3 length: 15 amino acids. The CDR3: CASSMQGGFNTEASF. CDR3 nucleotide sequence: TGTGCCAGTAGTATGCAGGGGGGCTTCAACACTGAAGCTTCCTTT.

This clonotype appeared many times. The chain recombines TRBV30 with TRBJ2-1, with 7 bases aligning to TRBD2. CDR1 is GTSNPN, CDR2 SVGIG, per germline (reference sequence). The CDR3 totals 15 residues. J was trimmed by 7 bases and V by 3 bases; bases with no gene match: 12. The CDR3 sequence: CAWRAPSGPANEQFF. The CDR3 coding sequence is TGTGCCTGGAGGGCCCCTAGCGGACCTGCGAATGAGCAGTTCTTC.

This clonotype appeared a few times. The CDR3 here is CASGLTRDTGELFF. CDR3 in DNA: TGTGCTAGTGGTTTGACTAGGGACACCGGGGAGCTGTTTTTT. The V call is TRBV12-5, the J call TRBJ2-2; tentatively, D is TRBD2 (5 bases). V lost 2 bases and J 3 bases, leaving 7 bases between the germline ends. This CDR3 contains 14 residues. CDR1 and CDR2 (germline): LGHNT, FRNRAP.

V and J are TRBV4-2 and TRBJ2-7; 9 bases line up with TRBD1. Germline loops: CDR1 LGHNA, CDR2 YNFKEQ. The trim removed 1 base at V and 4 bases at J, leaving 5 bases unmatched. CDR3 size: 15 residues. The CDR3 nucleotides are TGTGCCAGCAGCCAAGCGCGGGACAGGGTGTACGAGCAGTACTTC. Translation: CASSQARDRVYEQYF.

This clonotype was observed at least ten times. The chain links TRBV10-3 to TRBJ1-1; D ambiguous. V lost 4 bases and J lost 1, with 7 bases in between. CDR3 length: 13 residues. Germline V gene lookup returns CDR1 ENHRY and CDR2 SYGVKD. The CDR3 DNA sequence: TGTGCCATCAGTGGGACGGGGAACACTGAAGCTTTCTTT. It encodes CAISGTGNTEAFF.

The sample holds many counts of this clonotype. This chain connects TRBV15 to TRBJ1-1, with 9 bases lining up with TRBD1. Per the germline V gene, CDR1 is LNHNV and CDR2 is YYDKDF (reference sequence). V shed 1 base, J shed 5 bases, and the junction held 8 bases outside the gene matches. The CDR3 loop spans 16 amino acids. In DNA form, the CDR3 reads TGTGCCACCAGCAGAGGAACAGGGGGCGCGATTACTGAAGCTTTCTTT. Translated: CATSRGTGGAITEAFF.

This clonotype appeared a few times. The CDR3 region has the DNA TGCGCCAGCAGCCTTTCCGGACTAGCGAATCTTGTTACGCAGTATTTT. Its protein product is CASSLSGLANLVTQYF. The rearrangement joins TRBV5-1 to TRBJ2-3, with 9 bases matching TRBD2. J gave up 8 bases and V 4 bases, and 14 bases lay outside the gene matches. The CDR3 extends over 16 amino acids. CDR1 is SGHRS and CDR2 is YFSETQ in the germline V gene.

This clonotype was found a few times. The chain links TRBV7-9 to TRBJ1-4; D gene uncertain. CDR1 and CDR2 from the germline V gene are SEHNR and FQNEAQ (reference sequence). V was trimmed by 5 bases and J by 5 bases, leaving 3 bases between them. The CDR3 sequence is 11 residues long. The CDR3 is CASSHNEKLFF. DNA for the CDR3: TGTGCCAGCAGCCACAATGAAAAACTGTTTTTT.

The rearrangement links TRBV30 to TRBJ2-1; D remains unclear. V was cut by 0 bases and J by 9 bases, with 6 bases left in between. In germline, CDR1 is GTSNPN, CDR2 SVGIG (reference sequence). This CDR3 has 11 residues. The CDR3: CAWSVALEQFF. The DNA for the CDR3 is TGTGCCTGGAGTGTTGCCCTTGAGCAGTTCTTC.

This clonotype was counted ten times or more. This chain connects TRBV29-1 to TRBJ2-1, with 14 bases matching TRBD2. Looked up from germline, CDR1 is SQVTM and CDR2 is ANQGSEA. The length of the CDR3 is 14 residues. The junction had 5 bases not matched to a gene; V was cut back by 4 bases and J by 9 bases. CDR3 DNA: TGCAGCGTTGGACTAGCGGGAGGGATCAGTGAGCAGTTCTTC. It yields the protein CSVGLAGGISEQFF.

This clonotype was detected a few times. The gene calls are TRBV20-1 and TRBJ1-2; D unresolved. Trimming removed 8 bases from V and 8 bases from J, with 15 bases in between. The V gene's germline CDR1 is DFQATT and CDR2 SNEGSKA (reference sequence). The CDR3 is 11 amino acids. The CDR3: CSPPLTRGYTF. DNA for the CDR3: TGCAGTCCCCCACTGACGAGAGGCTACACCTTC.

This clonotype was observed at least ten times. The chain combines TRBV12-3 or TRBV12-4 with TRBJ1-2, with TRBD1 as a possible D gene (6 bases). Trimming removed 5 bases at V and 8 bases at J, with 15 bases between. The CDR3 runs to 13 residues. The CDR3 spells CASSQGWGLGYTF. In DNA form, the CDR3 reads TGTGCCAGCAGTCAAGGATGGGGGCTCGGCTACACCTTC.

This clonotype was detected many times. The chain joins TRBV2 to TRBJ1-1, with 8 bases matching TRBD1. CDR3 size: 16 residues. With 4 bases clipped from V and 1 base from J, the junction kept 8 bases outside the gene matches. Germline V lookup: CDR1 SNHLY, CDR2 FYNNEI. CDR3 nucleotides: TGTGCCAGCAGTGTCCCGACGACAGGGGCGAACACTGAAGCTTTCTTT. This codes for CASSVPTTGANTEAFF. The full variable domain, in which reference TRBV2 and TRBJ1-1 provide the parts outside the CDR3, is EPEVTQTPSHQVTQMGQEVILRCVPISNHLYFYWYRQILGQKVEFLVSFYNNEISEKSEIFDDQFSVERPDGSNFTLKIRSTKLEDSAMYFCASSVPTTGANTEAFFGQGTRLTVV.

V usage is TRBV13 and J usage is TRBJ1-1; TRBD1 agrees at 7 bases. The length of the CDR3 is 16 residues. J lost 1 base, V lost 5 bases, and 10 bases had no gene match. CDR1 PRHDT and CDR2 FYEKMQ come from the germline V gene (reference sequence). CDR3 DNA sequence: TGTGCCAGCAGCCCTCAGGACAGGTTGGGGAACACTGAAGCTTTCTTT. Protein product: CASSPQDRLGNTEAFF.